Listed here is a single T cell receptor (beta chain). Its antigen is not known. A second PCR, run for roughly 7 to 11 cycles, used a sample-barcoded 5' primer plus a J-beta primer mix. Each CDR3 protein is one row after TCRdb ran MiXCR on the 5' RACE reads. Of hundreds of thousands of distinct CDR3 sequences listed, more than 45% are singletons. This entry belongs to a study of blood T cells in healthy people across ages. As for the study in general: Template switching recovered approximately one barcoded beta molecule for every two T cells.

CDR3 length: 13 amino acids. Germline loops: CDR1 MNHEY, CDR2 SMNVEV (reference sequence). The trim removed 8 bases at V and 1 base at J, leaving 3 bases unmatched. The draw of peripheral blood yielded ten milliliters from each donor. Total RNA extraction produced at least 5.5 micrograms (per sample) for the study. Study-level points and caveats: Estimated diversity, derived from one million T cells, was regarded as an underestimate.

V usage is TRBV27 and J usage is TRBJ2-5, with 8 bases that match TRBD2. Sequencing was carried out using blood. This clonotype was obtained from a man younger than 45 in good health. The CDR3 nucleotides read TGTGCCAGCGGACTAGCCTTCCAAGAGACCCAGTACTTC. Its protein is CASGLAFQETQYF.